These 14 T cell receptor beta chains were all obtained from the same sample, sequenced in a study of shared clonotypes between healthy human individuals. Sequenced by immunoSEQ multiplex PCR; TCRdb stores in-frame clones only, minus some. The table shows approximately 740,000 clones, with around 72% occurring only once. The sample was memory CD4+ T cells sorted from blood. Subset reported: CD45RA-negative fraction. The source is a woman aged 30 to 39 in good health.

This sequence joins TRBV5-4 and TRBJ2-3; D perhaps matches TRBD2 (6 bases). CDR3 size: 16 residues. Germline CDR1 SGHNT, CDR2 YYREEE (reference sequence). V was pared by 1 base and J by 2 bases, with 14 bases between. The CDR3 DNA is TGTGCCAGCAGCTTGCCTAGCGTAGGGACCACAGATACGCAGTATTTT. It yields the protein CASSLPSVGTTDTQYF.

The chain couples TRBV5-1 to TRBJ2-1; 9 nucleotides agree with TRBD1. CDR3 length: 15 residues. The ends lost 4 bases at V and 7 bases at J; junction bases unmatched: 9. CDR1 SGHRS and CDR2 YFSETQ come from the germline V gene. CDR3 sequence (DNA): TGCGCCAGCAGCGATGGACAGGGGAGTTGGAATGAGCAGTTCTTC. This codes for CASSDGQGSWNEQFF.

Remarks on this clone: Germline is not matched at one junction end, which may reflect a read error. The genes are TRBV11-2 and TRBJ2-5; weak D call: TRBD1 (6 bases). The CDR3 is 14 residues long. Germline CDR1 reads SGHAT; CDR2 reads FQNNGV. The CDR3 loop is CASSQYRVQATQYF. CDR3 coding DNA: TGTGCCAGCAGCCAATACAGGGTCCAAGCGACCCAGTACTTC.

The chain carries TRBV6-1 and TRBJ1-5; 7 bases are shared with TRBD1. This CDR3 has 13 amino acids. Looked up from germline, CDR1 is MNHNS and CDR2 is SASEGT. Germline trimming cut 7 bases from V and 8 bases from J; bases unmatched to any gene: 8. The CDR3 coding sequence is TGTGCCAGCACGCGACAGGGTGGCGAGCCCCAGCATTTT. Translating gives CASTRQGGEPQHF.

This clone came up a few times. The gene calls are TRBV30 and TRBJ1-4; D is possibly TRBD1 (5 bases). Germline V lookup: CDR1 GTSNPN, CDR2 SVGIG (reference sequence). There are 16 residues in the CDR3. V gave up 8 bases and J gave up 4 bases, with 23 bases separating them. CDR3 bases: TGTGCCACCCGACAGTCGCCCGGCGGTGATAATGAAAAACTGTTTTTT. This translates into CATRQSPGGDNEKLFF.

About this clone: Other DNA sequences in this specimen translate into the identical CDR3. This chain joins TRBV6-5 and TRBJ2-7; D uncertain. There are 14 residues in the CDR3. CDR1 is MNHEY and CDR2 is SVGAGI in the germline V gene. V dropped 0 bases and J dropped 0 bases, with 6 bases sitting between them. The CDR3 coding sequence is TGTGCCAGCAGTTACTCGAGGAGCTCCTACGAGCAGTACTTC. It translates to CASSYSRSSYEQYF.

The chain joins TRBV5-1 to TRBJ2-7; D remains ambiguous. Between the trimmed V and J ends, which lost 6 bases and 3 bases, there was a span of 10 bases. The CDR3 length is 12 residues. In germline, CDR1 is SGHRS, CDR2 YFSETQ. CDR3 bases: TGCGCCAGCACCTCCCCCCTCTACGAGCAGTACTTC. Translation gives CASTSPLYEQYF. The variable domain in full, completed from reference TRBV5-1 and TRBJ2-7, reads KAGVTQTPRYLIKTRGQQVTLSCSPISGHRSVSWYQQTPGQGLQFLFEYFSETQRNKGNFPGRFSGRQFSNSRSEMNVSTLELGDSALYLCASTSPLYEQYFGPGTRLTVT.

This clone was counted many times. The rearrangement uses TRBV28 and TRBJ2-7; D may be TRBD1 (5 bases). Trimming left V 5 bases short and J 5 bases short, with 19 bases between. This CDR3 has 15 residues. Germline V gene lookup returns CDR1 MDHEN and CDR2 SYDVKM. The CDR3 spells CASSAPQGDGDEQYF. The CDR3 DNA reads TGTGCCAGCAGTGCCCCTCAGGGTGATGGCGACGAGCAGTACTTC.

CDR3 nucleotide sequence: TGTGCCAGCAGCGCGCAGGGGGCGGTATCCTACGAGCAGTACTTC. This gives the protein CASSAQGAVSYEQYF. The chain combines TRBV7-8 with TRBJ2-7; 8 nucleotides agree with TRBD1. The CDR3 spans 15 residues. Looked up from germline, CDR1 is SGHVS and CDR2 is FQNEAQ. Trimming cost V 5 bases and J 1 base; bases outside gene matches: 7.

On this clone: A much larger clone is a single base away; this may be a read error. The rearrangement joins TRBV6-1 to TRBJ2-7; no firm D call. Trimming removed 5 bases at V and 2 bases at J, with 7 bases between. This CDR3 is built from 12 residues. CDR1 MNHNS and CDR2 SASEGT come from the germline V gene. The CDR3 reads CASSSNTYEQYF. The CDR3 region has the DNA TGTGCCAGCAGTTCAAATACCTACGAGCAGTACTTC.

The chain recombines TRBV25-1 with TRBJ1-2; 9 nucleotides line up with TRBD1. The ends lost 3 bases at V and 5 bases at J; junction bases unmatched: 16. The CDR3 is made up of 18 amino acids. Germline CDR1 MGHDK, CDR2 SYGVNS. The CDR3 DNA follows: TGTGCCAGCAGTGAGAGTAAACAGGGGGCCTTTACTTTGTATGGCTACACCTTC. It yields the protein CASSESKQGAFTLYGYTF.

The CDR3 DNA sequence: TGCGCCAGCAGGATACCTAGCGGGAGCTCCTACAATGAGCAGTTCTTC. Residues: CASRIPSGSSYNEQFF. V usage is TRBV5-1 and J usage is TRBJ2-1, with 10 bases fitting TRBD2. Germline assignment: CDR1 SGHRS and CDR2 YFSETQ. This CDR3 has 16 residues. J lost 0 bases, V lost 5 bases, and 5 bases had no gene match.

In this sample, this clone turned up a few times. The chain recombines TRBV7-8 with TRBJ1-1, with a weak D call TRBD1 (5 bases). From germline, CDR1 is SGHVS and CDR2 FQNEAQ. The CDR3 has 11 amino acids. Trimming pared 6 bases from V and 6 bases from J, leaving 8 bases between. The CDR3 DNA follows: TGTGCCAGCAGGAAGGGGTCTGAAGCTTTCTTT. Translating it yields CASRKGSEAFF.

This clone was counted once. The CDR3 coding sequence is TGTGCCAGCAGCCAAGGCATTGCGGGAGGGCACGATGAGCAGTTCTTC. Translating it yields CASSQGIAGGHDEQFF. The chain combines TRBV4-2 with TRBJ2-1, with 9 bases identical to TRBD2. CDR1 is LGHNA, CDR2 YNFKEQ, per germline. The CDR3 totals 16 residues. Unmatched junction bases numbered 9, after V lost 1 base and J lost 8 bases.